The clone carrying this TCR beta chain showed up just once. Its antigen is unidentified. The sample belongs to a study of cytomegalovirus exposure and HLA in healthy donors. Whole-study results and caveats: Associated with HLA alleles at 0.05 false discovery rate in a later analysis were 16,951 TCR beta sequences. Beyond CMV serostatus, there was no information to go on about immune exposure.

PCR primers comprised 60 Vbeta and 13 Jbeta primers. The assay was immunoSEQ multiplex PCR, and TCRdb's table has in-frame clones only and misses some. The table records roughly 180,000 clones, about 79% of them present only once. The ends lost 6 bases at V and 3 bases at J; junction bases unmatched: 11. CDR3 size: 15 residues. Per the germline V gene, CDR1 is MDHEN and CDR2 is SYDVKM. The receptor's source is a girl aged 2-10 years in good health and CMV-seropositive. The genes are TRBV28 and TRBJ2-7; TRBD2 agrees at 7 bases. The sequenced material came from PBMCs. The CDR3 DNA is TGTGCCAGCAGAACTCGTGCGGGAGTCGGCTACGAGCAGTACTTC. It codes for CASRTRAGVGYEQYF.